This entry describes one TCR beta chain. The CDR3 has 12 residues. V was trimmed by 5 bases and J by 7 bases, leaving 10 bases between them. The germline V gene has CDR1 MNHEY and CDR2 SMNVEV (reference sequence). This record belongs to a study of blood T cell repertoires in COVID-19. Participant reports of clinical history set cohort assignment. Cohort 3 donors counted as recovered after two negative PCRs, clearance, or resolved symptoms. Here immunoSEQ multiplex PCR was the method, and the copy in TCRdb shows in-frame clones only, minus some. Of about 130,000 clones in the sample, around 86% were seen once.

The chain uses TRBV27 and TRBJ2-3; no firm D call. What was sequenced was PBMCs or T cells enriched from blood (not recorded which). The clonotype comes from a man younger than 45 who had recovered from COVID-19. CDR3: CASSPNTNTQYF. The DNA for the CDR3 is TGTGCCAGCAGTCCAAATACAAATACGCAGTATTTT.